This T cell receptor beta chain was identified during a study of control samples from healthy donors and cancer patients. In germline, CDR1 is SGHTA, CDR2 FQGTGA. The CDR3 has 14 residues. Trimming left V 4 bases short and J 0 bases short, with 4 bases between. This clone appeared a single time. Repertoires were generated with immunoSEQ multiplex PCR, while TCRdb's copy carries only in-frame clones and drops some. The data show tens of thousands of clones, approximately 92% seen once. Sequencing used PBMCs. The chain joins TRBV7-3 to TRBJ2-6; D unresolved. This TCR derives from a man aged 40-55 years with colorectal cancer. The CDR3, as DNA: TGTGCCAGCAGCTCCGCCTCTGGGGCCAACGTCCTGACTTTC. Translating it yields CASSSASGANVLTF.